Following are 17 T cell receptor beta chains from one sample sequenced in a study of STAT5B mutations in CD4+ large granular lymphocyte leukemia. TCRdb's copy holds only in-frame clones and misses some; the assay was immunoSEQ multiplex PCR. The profile shows 40,000 or so clones, 75% to 85% of them singletons. Sample: CD4+ T cells from blood buffy coats. These TCRs come from a human donor in good health.

The chain links TRBV5-1 to TRBJ2-1, with 13 bases that match TRBD2. Germline V CDR1 and CDR2: SGHRS, YFSETQ. The CDR3 runs to 16 residues. Unmatched junction bases numbered 5, after V lost 4 bases and J lost 4 bases. CDR3 in amino acids: CASSPGTSGAYNEQFF. In DNA, the CDR3 is TGCGCCAGCAGCCCCGGGACTAGCGGGGCTTACAATGAGCAGTTCTTC.

The chain combines TRBV5-6 with TRBJ2-1; D unclear. Germline CDR1 SGHDT, CDR2 YYEEEE. CDR3 length: 12 amino acids. V was shortened by 0 bases and J by 8 bases, with 6 bases between the two germline ends. The CDR3 DNA reads TGTGCCAGCAGCTTGGGGTTCGATGAGCAGTTCTTC. Residues: CASSLGFDEQFF.

The chain carries TRBV5-5 and TRBJ1-5; a weak D match, TRBD1 (5 bases). Germline V lookup: CDR1 SGHKS, CDR2 YYEKEE (reference sequence). The CDR3 is 16 residues long. Deletions cut 4 bases from V and 3 bases from J, with 17 bases between. The CDR3 spells CASSVTGTENNQPQHF. For the CDR3, the DNA is TGTGCCAGCAGCGTCACCGGGACGGAGAACAATCAGCCCCAGCATTTT.

This chain links TRBV6-6 with TRBJ2-7, with D hard to call. Germline V gene lookup returns CDR1 MNHNY and CDR2 SVGAGI (reference sequence). This CDR3 region has 13 residues. V lost 1 base to trimming and J lost 4 bases, with 8 bases between them. CDR3 in DNA: TGTGCCAGCAGTTACTTCGACCGGTACGAGCAGTACTTC. The encoded protein is CASSYFDRYEQYF.

The chain joins TRBV27 to TRBJ2-1; TRBD1 matches 12 bases. The junction had 18 bases not matched to a gene; V was cut back by 6 bases and J by 15 bases. CDR3 length equals 16 residues. Germline CDR1 and CDR2: MNHEY and SMNVEV (reference sequence). For the CDR3, the DNA is TGTGCCAGCAGCCTCCCTCCGGGACAGGGGGCTAATAGACCGTTCTTC. Encoded protein: CASSLPPGQGANRPFF.

The rearrangement uses TRBV6-4 and TRBJ1-2, with no clear D. Trimming removed 5 bases at V and 0 bases at J, with 7 bases between. Germline V lookup: CDR1 MRHNA, CDR2 SNTAGT. This CDR3 comprises 13 residues. As DNA, the CDR3 is TGTGCCAGCAGTCCCGGAGCTAACTATGGCTACACCTTC. Its translation: CASSPGANYGYTF.

The chain uses TRBV30 and TRBJ1-2; 8 nucleotides align to TRBD1. J was trimmed by 6 bases and V by 2 bases; bases with no gene match: 2. CDR3 length: 12 residues. The V gene's germline CDR1 is GTSNPN and CDR2 SVGIG (reference sequence). The CDR3 coding sequence is TGTGCCTGGAGTCCAGGGGGCGATGGCTACACCTTC. It codes for CAWSPGGDGYTF.

V usage is TRBV5-1 and J usage is TRBJ2-5; possible D gene TRBD1, 5 bases. There are 14 residues in the CDR3. CDR1 is SGHRS, CDR2 YFSETQ, per germline. Trimming left V 4 bases short and J 5 bases short, with 15 bases between. The CDR3 sequence is CASSPGHYGETQYF. The CDR3 DNA sequence: TGCGCCAGCAGCCCCGGACACTATGGCGAGACCCAGTACTTC. The whole variable domain, remainder taken from reference TRBV5-1 and TRBJ2-5, is KAGVTQTPRYLIKTRGQQVTLSCSPISGHRSVSWYQQTPGQGLQFLFEYFSETQRNKGNFPGRFSGRQFSNSRSEMNVSTLELGDSALYLCASSPGHYGETQYFGPGTRLLVL.

The chain carries TRBV18 and TRBJ2-3, with TRBD1 identical over 8 bases. The junction had 10 bases not matched to a gene; V was cut back by 3 bases and J by 5 bases. Germline V gene data show CDR1 as KGHSH and CDR2 as LQKENI. The CDR3 loop spans 16 amino acids. The CDR3 region is CASSPRSGQGGDTQYF. The CDR3 bases are TGTGCCAGCTCACCCCGGTCAGGACAGGGAGGAGATACGCAGTATTTT.

The chain has TRBV2 and TRBJ1-3; 7 bases line up with TRBD1. The CDR3 is 15 amino acids. In germline, CDR1 is SNHLY, CDR2 FYNNEI. The trim removed 5 bases at V and 0 bases at J, leaving 4 bases unmatched. The CDR3 sequence: CASSPDRLSGNTIYF. CDR3 DNA sequence: TGTGCCAGCAGTCCGGACAGGCTCTCTGGAAACACCATATATTTT.

The J gene is TRBJ1-1, the V gene TRBV18, with D perhaps TRBD1 (6 bases). Germline values: CDR1 KGHSH, CDR2 LQKENI. The CDR3 extends over 15 amino acids. V lost 2 bases, J lost 0 bases, and 10 bases lay in between. The CDR3 nucleotides are TGTGCCAGCTCACCAGGGGGGCCAATGAACACTGAAGCTTTCTTT. Encoded protein: CASSPGGPMNTEAFF. The whole variable domain, filled in from reference TRBV18 and TRBJ1-1, reads NAGVMQNPRHLVRRRGQEARLRCSPMKGHSHVYWYRQLPEEGLKFMVYLQKENIIDESGMPKERFSAEFPKEGPSILRIQQVVRGDSAAYFCASSPGGPMNTEAFFGQGTRLTVV.

This chain links TRBV7-9 with TRBJ2-3; D ambiguous. Germline CDR1 reads SEHNR; CDR2 reads FQNEAQ (reference sequence). V shed 2 bases and J shed 2 bases, with 11 bases lying between them. The CDR3 length is 15 residues. CDR3 loop: CASSLKERYTDTQYF. In DNA, the CDR3 is TGTGCCAGCAGCTTAAAGGAGCGTTACACAGATACGCAGTATTTT.

The chain is built from TRBV5-6 and TRBJ2-7; D not resolved. Trimming removed 1 base from V and 4 bases from J, with 6 bases in between. Germline CDR1 and CDR2: SGHDT and YYEEEE. The CDR3 is 12 amino acids. The DNA for the CDR3 is TGTGCCAGCAGCTTGTATGCATACGAGCAGTACTTC. Its translation: CASSLYAYEQYF. The variable domain in full, with the rest retrieved from reference TRBV5-6 and TRBJ2-7, is DAGVTQSPTHLIKTRGQQVTLRCSPKSGHDTVSWYQQALGQGPQFIFQYYEEEERQRGNFPDRFSGHQFPNYSSELNVNALLLGDSALYLCASSLYAYEQYFGPGTRLTVT.

The chain uses TRBV19 and TRBJ2-7, with 8 positions matching TRBD1. Germline-derived CDR1 and CDR2 are LNHDA and SQIVND (reference sequence). V shed 0 bases and J 3 bases; nucleotides not matched to a gene: 4. The CDR3 covers 15 residues. CDR3 protein: CASSIEDRAIYEQYF. In DNA, the CDR3 is TGTGCCAGTAGTATAGAGGACAGGGCTATCTACGAGCAGTACTTC.

This clone has just a few counts. V and J are TRBV7-3 and TRBJ2-1; 10 nucleotides match TRBD2. The germline V gene encodes CDR1 SGHTA and CDR2 FQGTGA. After removal of 1 base from V and 7 bases from J, the junction contained 10 bases not matched to a gene. The CDR3 extends over 17 amino acids. The DNA for the CDR3 is TGTGCCAGCAGCTTAATGGGGGGGGCTAGCGGGAGTAATGAGCAGTTCTTC. Its translation is CASSLMGGASGSNEQFF.

The table lists this clone with a few counts. The chain joins TRBV11-3 to TRBJ2-7; TRBD1 is a possible D gene (5 bases). Deletions cut 5 bases from V and 2 bases from J, with 19 bases between. The CDR3 extends over 16 amino acids. CDR1 is SGHNT, CDR2 YENEEA, per germline. DNA of the CDR3: TGTGCCAGCAGCCTTATTCCAGACAGACCTCCCTACGAGCAGTACTTC. Translation gives CASSLIPDRPPYEQYF.

The rearrangement links TRBV5-1 to TRBJ2-7; no clear D. The ends were cut back, 0 bases at V and 0 bases at J, with 7 bases in the middle. The CDR3 extends over 14 amino acids. In germline, CDR1 is SGHRS, CDR2 YFSETQ. The CDR3 loop reads CASSLAPASYEQYF. CDR3 sequence (DNA): TGCGCCAGCAGCTTGGCCCCAGCCTCCTACGAGCAGTACTTC.